This TCR beta chain was obtained from a study of T-cell memory formation after mild COVID-19. Germline CDR1 reads LGHDT; CDR2 reads YNNKEL (reference sequence). The CDR3 runs 17 residues. With 0 bases clipped from V and 2 bases from J, the junction kept 7 bases outside the gene matches. One entry per CDR3 protein results from TCRdb running MiXCR on the 5' RACE reads. Here the sample spans under 700,000 distinct CDR3 sequences, roughly 20% being singletons. This TCR was recovered from an adult woman who had mild COVID-19 (a few samples of this study predate the infection). Cell type and time point are not known. V and J are TRBV3-1 and TRBJ2-1; 7 bases fit TRBD1. The specimen was PBMCs or a T cell subset sorted from them (not recorded which). DNA for the CDR3: TGTGCCAGCAGCCAAGAGGGTGCTAGGGGGCCCTACAATGAGCAGTTCTTC. Residues: CASSQEGARGPYNEQFF.